Presented here are 5 T cell receptor beta chains from one specimen sequenced in a study of CD8 T cells in ankylosing spondylitis. A single record per CDR3 protein comes from TCRdb applying MiXCR to the 5' RACE reads. In the table there are some 290,000 distinct CDR3 sequences, roughly 20% of which are singletons. Sequenced input: blood, either unsorted or a sorted T cell fraction (not recorded which). All receptors come from a male donor with ankylosing spondylitis or in good health (not recorded which).

The rearrangement joins TRBV5-1 to TRBJ2-2; a weak D match, TRBD1 (6 bases). Trimming pared 4 bases from V and 6 bases from J, leaving 13 bases between. Germline CDR1 and CDR2: SGHRS and YFSETQ. This CDR3 contains 14 residues. The DNA for the CDR3 is TGCGCCAGCAGCGTGCTAGGGGGACCCGGGGAGCTGTTTTTT. Translated, it gives CASSVLGGPGELFF.

The V gene is TRBV5-1, the J gene TRBJ2-1, with 9 bases that match TRBD1. The CDR3 is 15 residues long. Germline V gives CDR1 SGHRS, CDR2 YFSETQ. After removal of 0 bases from V and 4 bases from J, the junction contained 2 bases not matched to a gene. The CDR3 DNA sequence: TGCGCCAGCAGCTTGGGACAGGGGGGATACAATGAGCAGTTCTTC. Translated, it gives CASSLGQGGYNEQFF.

This clonotype was counted ten times or more. This chain connects TRBV29-1 to TRBJ2-2; D possibly uses TRBD1 or TRBD2 (6 bases each). This CDR3 contains 14 residues. Germline V lookup: CDR1 SQVTM, CDR2 ANQGSEA. V lost 3 bases to trimming and J lost 2 bases, with 10 bases between them. The CDR3 sequence: CSVDRGLNTGELFF. In DNA, the CDR3 is TGCAGCGTTGATCGGGGGCTCAACACCGGGGAGCTGTTTTTT.

V usage is TRBV10-3 and J usage is TRBJ2-1; perhaps TRBD1 as D (6 bases). The CDR3 has 15 amino acids. Germline loops: CDR1 ENHRY, CDR2 SYGVKD. V was clipped by 9 bases and J by 7 bases, with 22 bases between them. The DNA for the CDR3 is TGTGCCATGCGAGATGAGAGAACAGGGCGGAATGAGCAGTTCTTC. Translating it yields CAMRDERTGRNEQFF.

This clonotype has just a few counts. The chain combines TRBV29-1 with TRBJ2-5; maybe TRBD2 (6 bases). Per germline, CDR1 SQVTM and CDR2 ANQGSEA. Deletions cut 0 bases from V and 4 bases from J, with 21 bases between. This CDR3 has 17 amino acids. The CDR3 sequence is CSVEEPGLGPPLETQYF. The CDR3 DNA is TGCAGCGTTGAAGAGCCGGGACTGGGGCCTCCACTAGAGACCCAGTACTTC. The full variable domain, in which reference TRBV29-1 and TRBJ2-5 provide the parts outside the CDR3, is SAVISQKPSRDICQRGTSLTIQCQVDSQVTMMFWYRQQPGQSLTLIATANQGSEATYESGFVIDKFPISRPNLTFSTLTVSNMSPEDSSIYLCSVEEPGLGPPLETQYFGPGTRLLVL.